This T cell receptor (beta chain) comes out of a study of long-term antiretroviral therapy in people with HIV. Overall study results and limits: The repertoire was dominated at all time points by clones expanded before ART. Diversity remained lower than transplant donor controls, even though it increased after ART.

CDR1 is MDHEN, CDR2 SYDVKM, per germline. CDR3 size: 15 residues. Between the trimmed V and J ends, which lost 7 bases and 0 bases, there was a span of 15 bases. On this clone itself: Its antigen is as yet unknown.

Prior to DNA extraction, the samples held 1-10 million cryopreserved PBMC. The immunoSEQ assay was v3.0, run at survey level. Data came from immunoSEQ multiplex PCR; TCRdb stores just in-frame clones and leaves some out. The sample shows about 18,000 clones, 78% of them seen only once. The chain links TRBV28 to TRBJ1-1, with a possible D match to TRBD1 (5 bases). This receptor was identified in a woman aged 40 to 50 with HIV. The sequencing here drew on unsorted PBMCs, taken at the start of antiretroviral therapy, before treatment. Written as DNA, the CDR3 is TGTGCCAGCACCTTGATCCAGGGTGTGAACACTGAAGCTTTCTTT. Amino acids: CASTLIQGVNTEAFF.